This T cell receptor beta chain was captured in a study of cytomegalovirus exposure and HLA in healthy donors. In the study overall: Early released data comprised some 91 million unique TCRs from HLA-typed donors.

Study-wide results and caveats: Reportedly, a later analysis found an Asian-associated ancestry cluster had fewer N-insertions than the roughly 700-donor mean. Some segments of the V type, notably TRBV6-2 and TRBV6-3, were excluded as indistinguishable. Cytomegalovirus status was reportedly diagnosed by the classifier with high sensitivity and specificity.

With 60 Vbeta and 13 Jbeta primers, the PCR was carried out. Sequencing was performed with immunoSEQ multiplex PCR; in TCRdb, only in-frame clones are kept and a portion is missing. The table includes around 150,000 clones, 55% to 70% detected once. As regards this clone: The antigen remains undetermined.

The CDR3 runs to 12 residues. Germline-derived CDR1 and CDR2 are SEHNR and FQNEAQ (reference sequence). V was cut by 7 bases and J by 5 bases, with 9 bases left in between. The chain employs TRBV7-9 and TRBJ2-1; D gene ambiguous. The material sequenced was PBMCs. The clonotype originates from a young woman in good health and CMV-seropositive. The CDR3 protein is CASNLVNNEQFF. The CDR3 coding sequence is TGTGCCAGCAACCTAGTGAACAATGAGCAGTTCTTC.